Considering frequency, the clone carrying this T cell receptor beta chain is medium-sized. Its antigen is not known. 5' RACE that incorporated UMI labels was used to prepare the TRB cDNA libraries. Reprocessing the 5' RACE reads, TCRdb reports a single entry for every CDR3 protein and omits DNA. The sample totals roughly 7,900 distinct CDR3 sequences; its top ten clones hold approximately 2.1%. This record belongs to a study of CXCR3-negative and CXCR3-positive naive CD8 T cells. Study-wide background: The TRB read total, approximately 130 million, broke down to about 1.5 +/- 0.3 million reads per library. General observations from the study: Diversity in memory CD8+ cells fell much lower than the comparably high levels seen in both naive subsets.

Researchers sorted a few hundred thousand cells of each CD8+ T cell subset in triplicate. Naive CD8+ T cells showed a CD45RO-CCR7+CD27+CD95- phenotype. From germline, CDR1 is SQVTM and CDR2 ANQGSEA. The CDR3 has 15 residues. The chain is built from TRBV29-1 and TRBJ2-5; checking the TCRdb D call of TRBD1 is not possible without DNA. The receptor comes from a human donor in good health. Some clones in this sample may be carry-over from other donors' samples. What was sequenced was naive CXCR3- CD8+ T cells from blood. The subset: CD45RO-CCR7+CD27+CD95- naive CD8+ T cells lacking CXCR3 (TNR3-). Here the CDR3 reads CSVEEGTGIRETQYF.